The next 20 T cell receptor beta chains were all read from a single sample in a study of graft-versus-host responses after intestinal transplantation. Data came from immunoSEQ multiplex PCR; TCRdb stores just in-frame clones and leaves some out. Seen here are approximately 25,000 clones, roughly four fifths observed once, and the top ten hold over 0.75%. The antigens of these receptors remain unknown. Sequenced here: unstimulated CD8+ T cells sorted from spleen or lymph node cells, sampled before transplant. The receptors come from a human donor who was the organ donor for an intestinal transplant.

The V call is TRBV7-8, the J call TRBJ2-3; the match to TRBD2 covers 8 bases. The CDR3 contains 17 residues. Germline V gene sequence: CDR1 SGHVS, CDR2 FQNEAQ. Trimming removed 6 bases from V and 1 base from J; junction bases left unmatched: 12. The CDR3 loop reads CASSSFRAGVGTDTQYF. In DNA form, the CDR3 reads TGTGCCAGCAGTTCATTCCGAGCGGGAGTTGGCACAGATACGCAGTATTTT.

The chain joins TRBV6-4 to TRBJ2-4; 14 bases align to TRBD2. Germline V CDR1 and CDR2: MRHNA, SNTAGT. The CDR3 is made up of 15 amino acids. The trim removed 0 bases at V and 8 bases at J, leaving 0 bases unmatched. The CDR3 is CASSDSTSGGDIQYF. CDR3 bases: TGTGCCAGCAGTGACTCGACTAGCGGGGGGGACATTCAGTACTTC.

The chain links TRBV5-4 to TRBJ2-1, with 9 positions matching TRBD2. The trim removed 10 bases at V and 0 bases at J, leaving 17 bases unmatched. From germline, CDR1 is SGHNT and CDR2 YYREEE (reference sequence). This CDR3 spans 18 amino acids. CDR3 DNA sequence: TGTGCCCTACGGGAAATAGCGGGAGCAGTAAGCTCCTACAATGAGCAGTTCTTC. Protein sequence: CALREIAGAVSSYNEQFF.

This chain's CDR3 is CASSLVGRTYEQYF. The CDR3 DNA follows: TGTGCCAGCAGCTTAGTCGGCAGGACCTACGAGCAGTACTTC. The genes are TRBV7-8 and TRBJ2-7; D remains unclear. Germline CDR1 SGHVS, CDR2 FQNEAQ. V lost 1 base and J lost 2, with 9 bases in between. The CDR3 extends over 14 amino acids. Filled out from reference TRBV7-8 and TRBJ2-7, the complete variable domain reads GAGVSQSPRYKVAKRGQDVALRCDPISGHVSLFWYQQALGQGPEFLTYFQNEAQLDKSGLPSDRFFAERPEGSVSTLKIQRTQQEDSAVYLCASSLVGRTYEQYFGPGTRLTVT.

The chain uses TRBV19 and TRBJ2-2; maybe TRBD2 (5 bases). Trimming removed 6 bases from V and 5 bases from J, with 16 bases in between. Germline V gene lookup returns CDR1 LNHDA and CDR2 SQIVND (reference sequence). There are 15 residues in the CDR3. The CDR3 nucleotides read TGTGCCAGTAGATTAGGCAATCGGGGAACCGGGGAGCTGTTTTTT. Translating it yields CASRLGNRGTGELFF.

V is TRBV5-4 and J is TRBJ2-7; 9 bases align to TRBD1. J gave up 2 bases and V 8 bases, and 8 bases lay outside the gene matches. The CDR3 sequence is 14 residues long. CDR1 is SGHNT, CDR2 YYREEE, per germline (reference sequence). CDR3 sequence (DNA): TGTGCCAGTTCCTCCGGGACAGGGCCCTACGAGCAGTACTTC. Translated, it gives CASSSGTGPYEQYF.

This chain joins TRBV27 and TRBJ2-1, with 7 bases aligning to TRBD2. The V gene's germline CDR1 is MNHEY and CDR2 SMNVEV (reference sequence). Germline trimming cut 7 bases from V and 4 bases from J; bases unmatched to any gene: 7. The CDR3 has 14 amino acids. CDR3 residues: CASTLFGGYNEQFF. CDR3 in DNA: TGTGCCAGCACCTTGTTCGGGGGGTACAATGAGCAGTTCTTC.

V and J are TRBV7-9 and TRBJ2-5; TRBD2 matches 7 bases. The CDR3 consists of 17 residues. Trimming took 1 base from V and 7 from J; bases not matched to a gene: 15. Germline V CDR1 and CDR2: SEHNR, FQNEAQ (reference sequence). CDR3 sequence (DNA): TGTGCCAGCAGCTTAGTAGGCGGGAGAGATACAAGAGTGACCCAGTACTTC. Its translation: CASSLVGGRDTRVTQYF.

The chain couples TRBV29-1 to TRBJ1-1; D gene ambiguous. V was clipped by 7 bases and J by 6 bases, with 9 bases between them. Germline V gives CDR1 SQVTM, CDR2 ANQGSEA. There are 10 residues in the CDR3. The CDR3 protein is CSANGAEAFF. CDR3 coding DNA: TGCAGCGCAAACGGAGCTGAAGCTTTCTTT.

Only a few counts were recorded for this clone. The V gene is TRBV6-1, the J gene TRBJ1-2, with unresolved D. Germline CDR1 is MNHNS and CDR2 is SASEGT. This CDR3 is 13 amino acids long. V was pared by 0 bases and J by 8 bases, with 10 bases between. CDR3 DNA sequence: TGTGCCAGCAGTGAAGCGCGAGGAGGGGGCTACACCTTC. Amino acid sequence: CASSEARGGGYTF.

This clone has more than one count but fewer than ten. This chain uses TRBV28 with TRBJ2-7; 11 nucleotides match TRBD1. CDR1 and CDR2 from the germline V gene are MDHEN and SYDVKM. The CDR3 covers 15 residues. V lost 5 bases and J lost 6; bases outside the gene matches: 9. The CDR3 reads CASSPLGQGVPEQYF. CDR3 DNA: TGTGCCAGCAGTCCCCTGGGACAGGGGGTACCCGAGCAGTACTTC.

The CDR3, as DNA: TGTGCCAGTAGTATAGGGGAAAAACTGTTTTTT. Protein sequence: CASSIGEKLFF. The chain links TRBV19 to TRBJ1-4; D is uncertain. The CDR3 loop spans 11 amino acids. CDR1 LNHDA and CDR2 SQIVND come from the germline V gene (reference sequence). V lost 1 base and J 8 bases, leaving 2 bases between the germline ends.

The chain recombines TRBV15 with TRBJ2-7, with TRBD2 matching 8 bases. The V gene end was trimmed by 4 bases and the J gene end by 5 bases; junction bases not matched to a gene: 7. Germline V lookup: CDR1 LNHNV, CDR2 YYDKDF (reference sequence). This CDR3 is built from 14 residues. CDR3 coding DNA: TGTGCCACCAGCAATCTCCCTAGCGGGCACGAGCAGTACTTC. Residues: CATSNLPSGHEQYF.

CDR3 protein: CASAALMTSYTEAFF. In nucleotides, the CDR3 is TGTGCCAGCGCAGCTTTAATGACGTCGTACACTGAAGCTTTCTTT. The J gene is TRBJ1-1, the V gene TRBV13; no clear D. V was cut by 8 bases and J by 3 bases, with 19 bases left in between. The CDR3 is made up of 15 amino acids. Germline assignment: CDR1 PRHDT and CDR2 FYEKMQ (reference sequence).

V gene TRBV11-3 combines with J gene TRBJ2-7, with TRBD2 matching over 7 bases. V dropped 0 bases and J dropped 5; count of bases not matched to a gene: 1. The CDR3 consists of 13 residues. Per germline, CDR1 SGHNT and CDR2 YENEEA. The CDR3 DNA sequence: TGTGCCAGCAGCTTAGAGGGGGGGGACGAGCAGTACTTC. Residues: CASSLEGGDEQYF.

The gene calls are TRBV2 and TRBJ1-1; D gene uncertain. With 0 bases removed from V and 0 bases from J, the gap between germline ends came to 8 bases. CDR3 size: 15 residues. Germline V gene lookup returns CDR1 SNHLY and CDR2 FYNNEI. In nucleotides, the CDR3 is TGTGCCAGCAGTGAAGCACAGACTATGAACACTGAAGCTTTCTTT. Translation: CASSEAQTMNTEAFF.

This clone was seen a few times. J is TRBJ1-1 and V is TRBV11-2, with D possibly matching TRBD1 (5 bases). The CDR3 consists of 15 residues. Germline CDR1 and CDR2: SGHAT and FQNNGV. V was trimmed by 1 base and J by 1 base, leaving 10 bases between them. The CDR3 protein is CASSLGPGTNTEAFF. The CDR3 coding sequence is TGTGCCAGCAGCTTAGGCCCAGGGACGAACACTGAAGCTTTCTTT.

The chain combines TRBV5-1 with TRBJ1-1; the match to TRBD1 covers 9 bases. The junction had 9 bases not matched to a gene; V was cut back by 5 bases and J by 1 base. There are 16 residues in the CDR3. Germline-derived CDR1 and CDR2 are SGHRS and YFSETQ. The CDR3 DNA reads TGCGCCAGCAGTAGTGCGGGACAGGGTTCGAACACTGAAGCTTTCTTT. The encoded protein is CASSSAGQGSNTEAFF.

The rearrangement links TRBV6-5 to TRBJ2-4; TRBD2 agrees at 8 bases. V was clipped by 0 bases and J by 6 bases; unmatched bases: 4. This CDR3 contains 15 residues. Germline CDR1 MNHEY, CDR2 SVGAGI. Here the CDR3 reads CASSYSAGGGNIQYF. The CDR3 DNA reads TGTGCCAGCAGTTACTCGGCGGGGGGAGGAAACATTCAGTACTTC.

This chain links TRBV2 with TRBJ2-7; TRBD2 might be the D (7 bases). The CDR3 is 13 amino acids. Germline V gives CDR1 SNHLY, CDR2 FYNNEI. Trimming removed 10 bases from V and 5 bases from J, with 18 bases in between. The CDR3 spells CATAGASLHEQYF. The DNA for the CDR3 is TGTGCCACCGCGGGGGCATCCCTCCACGAGCAGTACTTC.